This T cell receptor (beta chain) was sequenced for a study of OX40 agonist ivuxolimab in advanced cancers. The study in broad terms: Ivuxolimab, which targeted the costimulatory receptor OX40 (CD134), was an agonistic, fully human IgG2 monoclonal antibody. Intravenous ivuxolimab was administered to patients every 2 weeks at six dose levels: 0.01, 0.1, 0.3, 1.5, 3 and 10 mg/kg. Among the roughly 52 dose-escalation patients, 19 had hepatocellular carcinoma, roughly 15 melanoma, 9 renal cell carcinoma and 9 head and neck cancer. In the dose-escalation cohort, about four fifths of patients were male, and the mean age was 60 years with a range of roughly 23 to 79. Patients were allowed to have had prior anti-PD-1, anti-PD-L1 or anti-CTLA-4 therapy, and less than 45% of the dose-escalation patients had previously received checkpoint inhibitors. Three dose-escalation patients achieved partial responses, one with hepatocellular carcinoma and two with cutaneous melanoma. Peripheral TCRbeta sequencing aimed to test whether ivuxolimab altered TCR sequence diversity and caused clonal T-cell expansion. The paper describes the monotherapy dose-escalation part (N ≈ 52 patients) of the phase I trial of ivuxolimab. General study outcomes and caveats: Antigen specificity was not determined for the clonally expanded peripheral T cells. At doses of 0.1 to 3.0 mg/kg, clonal expansion of both CD4+ and CD8+ T cells in blood was seen between baseline and week 6. In partial responders in the 0.1-3.0 mg/kg groups, normalized peripheral clonal expansion was found to be among the lowest, especially among CD8+ T cells. After ivuxolimab, expanded clones were on average more numerous among CD8+ T cells than among CD4+ T cells. Low levels of normalized T-cell clonal expansion were also seen in some nonresponding patients.

Genomic DNA was extracted from sorted cells for sequencing of the TCRbeta CDR3 region. TCRbeta CDR3 regions were sequenced using the immunoSEQ Assay. TCRdb provides this immuneACCESS table in a form limited to in-frame rearrangements. Some clones are lacking; in checked studies, under half of them reflect an unresolved V gene, and why the rest are absent is not known. A total of 75,000 to 95,000 clones appear in this sample, around 90% of them only once. The top ten clonotypes cover roughly 0.5% of the sample. Germline trimming: 5 bases from V, 0 bases from J; junction bases outside gene matches: 6. From a lookup of the germline V gene (reference sequence), CDR1 and CDR2 are MNHEY and SMNVEV. The cysteine opens and the phenylalanine closes a CDR3 of 15 amino acids. Only the CDR3 DNA is retained, 45 bases long and in frame from the first base. The trial excluded patients who had a history of autoimmune disease or were on systemic immunosuppression. In every dose cohort, peripheral blood was drawn for TCR sequencing at baseline, cycle 4 day 1, and cycle 7 day 1. The samples were drawn from a first-in-human, open-label, multicenter phase I dose-escalation trial of ivuxolimab. Adults with locally advanced or metastatic head and neck squamous cell, hepatocellular, melanoma or renal cell carcinoma were enrolled in the trial. Before TCR sequencing, CD4+ T cells and CD8+ T cells were sorted from peripheral blood as separate populations.

Of note for this clone: The specificity of this receptor is unknown. Per-nucleotide qualities are absent, and no much larger clonotype sits a single base away.

Source: CD4+ or CD8+ T cells sorted from blood, taken in a trial of the OX40 agonist ivuxolimab. This chain joins TRBV27 to TRBJ2-7; 8 junctional bases match TRBD2. This clonotype was obtained from an adult with an advanced solid tumor such as melanoma, head and neck, liver or kidney cancer. This receptor has the CDR3 CASSLNGGGSYEQYF. The nucleotide sequence reads TGTGCCAGCAGTCTAAACGGGGGGGGCTCCTACGAGCAGTACTTC.